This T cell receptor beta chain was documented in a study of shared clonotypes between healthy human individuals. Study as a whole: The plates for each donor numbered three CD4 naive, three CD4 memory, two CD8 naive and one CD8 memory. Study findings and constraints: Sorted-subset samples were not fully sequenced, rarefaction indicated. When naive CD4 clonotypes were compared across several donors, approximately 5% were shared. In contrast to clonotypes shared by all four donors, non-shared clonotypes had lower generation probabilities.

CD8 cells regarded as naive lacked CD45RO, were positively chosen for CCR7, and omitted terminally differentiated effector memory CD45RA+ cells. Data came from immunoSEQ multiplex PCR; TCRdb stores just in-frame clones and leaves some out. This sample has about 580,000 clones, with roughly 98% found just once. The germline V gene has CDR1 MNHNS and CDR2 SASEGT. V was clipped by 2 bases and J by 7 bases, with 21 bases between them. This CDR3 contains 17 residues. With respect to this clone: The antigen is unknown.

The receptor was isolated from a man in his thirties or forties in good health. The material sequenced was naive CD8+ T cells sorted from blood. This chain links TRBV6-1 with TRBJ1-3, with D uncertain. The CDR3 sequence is CASSERPQEMVFNTIYF. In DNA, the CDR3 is TGTGCCAGCAGTGAACGTCCCCAGGAGATGGTTTTTAACACCATATATTTT.